Below, 25 T cell receptor beta chains from the same sample are listed, as sequenced in a study of blood T cell repertoires in COVID-19. Assay: immunoSEQ multiplex PCR; the TCRdb copy retains only in-frame clones and omits some. Of 140,000 to 150,000 clones in the sample, 80% to 90% were seen once. The specimen was peripheral blood. Every receptor here comes from a human donor in a cohort sampled during active COVID-19.

The chain joins TRBV28 to TRBJ1-5; D is uncertain. The V end lost 6 bases, the J end lost 5 bases, and 11 bases lay between the germline ends. In germline, CDR1 is MDHEN, CDR2 SYDVKM. The length of the CDR3 is 13 residues. CDR3 nucleotide sequence: TGTGCCAGCAGAGACGGGATTTATCAGCCCCAGCATTTT. Its protein product is CASRDGIYQPQHF.

The chain combines TRBV5-6 with TRBJ1-2; D gene unclear. Trimming took off 0 bases at V and 3 bases at J, with 15 bases between the two ends. Germline-derived CDR1 and CDR2 are SGHDT and YYEEEE. The CDR3 has 16 amino acids. This CDR3 reads CASSLAQVAGDYGYTF. In DNA form, the CDR3 reads TGTGCCAGCAGCTTGGCACAAGTGGCAGGTGACTATGGCTACACCTTC.

This clone was observed once. The rearrangement joins TRBV18 to TRBJ2-1, with TRBD2 identical over 11 bases. Unmatched junction bases numbered 10, after V lost 8 bases and J lost 7 bases. Germline V gives CDR1 KGHSH, CDR2 LQKENI. This CDR3 contains 15 residues. CDR3 sequence (DNA): TGTGCCAGCACGAAGACTAGCGGGGTGGTTAATGAGCAGTTCTTC. It codes for CASTKTSGVVNEQFF.

The gene calls are TRBV5-4 and TRBJ2-5, with D perhaps matching TRBD1 (6 bases). The CDR3 extends over 14 amino acids. The germline V gene encodes CDR1 SGHNT and CDR2 YYREEE (reference sequence). V was pared by 4 bases and J by 2 bases, with 12 bases between. The CDR3 is CASSPGQQQETQYF. The CDR3 DNA sequence: TGTGCCAGCAGCCCCGGACAGCAACAAGAGACCCAGTACTTC. The whole variable domain, remainder taken from reference TRBV5-4 and TRBJ2-5, is ETGVTQSPTHLIKTRGQQVTLRCSSQSGHNTVSWYQQALGQGPQFIFQYYREEENGRGNFPPRFSGLQFPNYSSELNVNALELDDSALYLCASSPGQQQETQYFGPGTRLLVL.

This clone was counted a few times. The CDR3 is CASSSRQGNYGYTF. In DNA form, the CDR3 reads TGTGCCAGTAGTAGTCGACAGGGCAACTATGGCTACACCTTC. This rearrangement joins TRBV19 to TRBJ1-2; 7 bases match TRBD1. There are 14 residues in the CDR3. CDR1 and CDR2 (germline): LNHDA, SQIVND (reference sequence). Germline trimming cut 4 bases from V and 2 bases from J; bases unmatched to any gene: 4.

The J gene is TRBJ1-2, the V gene TRBV6-5; D might be TRBD1 (5 bases). V was cut by 4 bases and J by 7 bases, with 10 bases left in between. The CDR3 runs 12 residues. Germline CDR1 reads MNHEY; CDR2 reads SVGAGI. CDR3 coding DNA: TGTGCCAGCAGTTCTGCGACAGCTGGCTACACCTTC. Its translation is CASSSATAGYTF.

This chain uses TRBV7-2 with TRBJ1-2; perhaps TRBD1 as D (6 bases). Germline V CDR1 and CDR2: SGHTA, FQGNSA. CDR3 length: 13 amino acids. V lost 5 bases to trimming and J lost 7 bases, with 14 bases between them. DNA of the CDR3: TGTGCCAGCAGCGATGATCACAGGGTTGGCTACACCTTC. Amino acids: CASSDDHRVGYTF.

The chain links TRBV7-9 to TRBJ2-7, with TRBD1 matching over 8 bases. This CDR3 contains 14 residues. Germline CDR1 is SEHNR and CDR2 is FQNEAQ (reference sequence). The V and J ends lost 5 bases and 3 bases, in that order; junction bases with no gene match: 6. The CDR3 DNA reads as TGTGCCAGCAGCGCCGGACAGGGATACTACGAGCAGTACTTC. Its protein product is CASSAGQGYYEQYF.

The CDR3 region has the DNA TGTGCCAGTAGTGTTGACAGTTCTTACGAGCAGTACTTC. It encodes CASSVDSSYEQYF. J is TRBJ2-7 and V is TRBV19; tentative D call: TRBD1 (5 bases). This CDR3 comprises 13 residues. Germline values: CDR1 LNHDA, CDR2 SQIVND (reference sequence). V lost 5 bases to trimming and J lost 4 bases, with 12 bases between them.

The chain couples TRBV18 to TRBJ1-2; the D gene is possibly TRBD1 (6 bases). CDR3 length: 12 amino acids. V lost 4 bases and J 7 bases, leaving 10 bases between the germline ends. Germline CDR1 is KGHSH and CDR2 is LQKENI. Here the CDR3 DNA reads TGTGCCAGCTCACTGGGGACACTTGGCTACACCTTC. Amino acids: CASSLGTLGYTF.

The gene calls are TRBV10-3 and TRBJ1-1, with D uncertain. CDR3 length: 15 residues. Trimming took 2 bases from V and 1 from J, leaving 11 bases between them. The germline CDR1 and CDR2 sequences are ENHRY and SYGVKD. The CDR3 region is CAISEPAAENTEAFF. The CDR3 DNA reads as TGTGCCATCAGTGAGCCCGCGGCGGAGAACACTGAAGCTTTCTTT.

The V gene is TRBV6-5, the J gene TRBJ1-1; 8 bases fit TRBD1. V trimming: 4 bases; J trimming: 5 bases; junction bases outside the gene matches: 9. CDR3 length equals 15 residues. Germline CDR1 is MNHEY and CDR2 is SVGAGI. CDR3 nucleotides: TGTGCCAGCAGTTTCTCTCAGGGGGCAGTTACTGAAGCTTTCTTT. The encoded protein is CASSFSQGAVTEAFF.

This chain uses TRBV30 with TRBJ1-2; TRBD1 is a possible D gene (5 bases). The CDR3 is 13 residues long. Germline assignment: CDR1 GTSNPN and CDR2 SVGIG (reference sequence). The V gene lost 4 bases and the J gene lost 1 base, with 10 bases spanning the gap. The CDR3 region is CAWNGRGNYGYTF. Here the CDR3 DNA reads TGTGCCTGGAACGGTAGGGGTAACTATGGCTACACCTTC.

This chain connects TRBV5-4 to TRBJ1-1; tentative D call: TRBD1 (6 bases). The CDR3 has 15 amino acids. Germline values: CDR1 SGHNT, CDR2 YYREEE (reference sequence). V dropped 4 bases and J dropped 1 base, with 14 bases sitting between them. CDR3: CASSPEGVRNTEAFF. CDR3 coding DNA: TGTGCCAGCAGCCCAGAGGGGGTCCGGAACACTGAAGCTTTCTTT.

V and J are TRBV10-2 and TRBJ1-1; 7 bases are a match to TRBD1. The trim removed 10 bases at V and 7 bases at J, leaving 9 bases unmatched. Germline V gene sequence: CDR1 WSHSY, CDR2 SAAADI. The CDR3 runs 12 residues. The CDR3 DNA follows: TGCGCCACTCGACAGGGAGTGGATGAAGCTTTCTTT. It yields the protein CATRQGVDEAFF.

The chain couples TRBV7-2 to TRBJ2-7, with 8 bases aligning to TRBD1. The V gene end was trimmed by 0 bases and the J gene end by 6 bases; junction bases not matched to a gene: 4. The CDR3 runs 14 residues. The germline V gene encodes CDR1 SGHTA and CDR2 FQGNSA. In DNA form, the CDR3 reads TGTGCCAGCAGCTTAGCGCTAACAGGGGGCGAGCAGTACTTC. This encodes CASSLALTGGEQYF.

V usage is TRBV11-1 and J usage is TRBJ2-1; weak D call: TRBD2 (5 bases). The germline V gene has CDR1 SGHAT and CDR2 FQDESV (reference sequence). Trimming left V 0 bases short and J 8 bases short, with 23 bases between. The CDR3 totals 18 residues. The CDR3 bases are TGTGCCAGCAGCTTAGCCATGGTCCCGGCCTCCTCGGACTATGAGCAGTTCTTC. This encodes CASSLAMVPASSDYEQFF.

The chain couples TRBV13 to TRBJ1-5, with TRBD1 as a possible D gene (5 bases). Germline loops: CDR1 PRHDT, CDR2 FYEKMQ (reference sequence). V lost 6 bases and J 6 bases, leaving 21 bases between the germline ends. The CDR3 sequence is 16 residues long. Here the CDR3 reads CASSSSGGGVIQPQHF. The CDR3 DNA reads TGTGCCAGCAGTTCCTCCGGGGGGGGAGTGATTCAGCCCCAGCATTTT.

This clone was seen only once. This chain uses TRBV6-6 with TRBJ1-5; D perhaps matches TRBD1 (5 bases). The V and J ends lost 5 bases and 2 bases respectively, with 13 bases between them. CDR1 and CDR2 from the germline V gene are MNHNY and SVGAGI (reference sequence). This CDR3 comprises 15 residues. CDR3 sequence: CASSGPGDGNQPQHF. CDR3 nucleotide sequence: TGTGCCAGCAGTGGGCCGGGGGACGGCAATCAGCCCCAGCATTTT.

This chain uses TRBV13 with TRBJ1-5; 9 bases line up with TRBD1. V shed 5 bases and J 3 bases; nucleotides not matched to a gene: 5. Looked up from germline, CDR1 is PRHDT and CDR2 is FYEKMQ (reference sequence). This CDR3 spans 15 amino acids. Here the CDR3 reads CASSPQGANNQPQHF. CDR3 nucleotide sequence: TGTGCCAGCAGCCCACAGGGGGCGAACAATCAGCCCCAGCATTTT.

The genes are TRBV2 and TRBJ1-2, with D unresolved. Germline loops: CDR1 SNHLY, CDR2 FYNNEI. CDR3 length equals 10 residues. Trimming stripped 6 bases from V and 8 bases from J, with 7 bases between. In DNA form, the CDR3 reads TGTGCCAGCAGGAGTGCCGGCTACACCTTC. Its protein is CASRSAGYTF. The entire variable domain, with the rest obtained from reference TRBV2 and TRBJ1-2, is as follows: EPEVTQTPSHQVTQMGQEVILRCVPISNHLYFYWYRQILGQKVEFLVSFYNNEISEKSEIFDDQFSVERPDGSNFTLKIRSTKLEDSAMYFCASRSAGYTFGSGTRLTVV.

The chain couples TRBV3-1 (or the pseudogene TRBV3-2) to TRBJ2-1, with 13 positions matching TRBD2. CDR3 length: 16 residues. Germline trimming cut 4 bases from V and 8 bases from J; bases unmatched to any gene: 8. Germline assignment: CDR1 LGHDT and CDR2 YNNKEL (reference sequence). CDR3 nucleotides: TGTGCCAGCAGCCCTACGCGGACTAGCGGGGGCCATGAGCAGTTCTTC. Amino acids: CASSPTRTSGGHEQFF.

This chain connects TRBV29-1 to TRBJ1-2; TRBD1 aligns across 7 bases. J gave up 2 bases and V 7 bases, and 7 bases lay outside the gene matches. Germline values: CDR1 SQVTM, CDR2 ANQGSEA. The CDR3 length is 13 residues. This CDR3 is CSGAGTDNYGYTF. The DNA of the CDR3 is TGCAGCGGGGCCGGGACAGACAACTATGGCTACACCTTC.

The chain has TRBV20-1 and TRBJ1-1; D perhaps matches TRBD1 (6 bases). Germline CDR1 reads DFQATT; CDR2 reads SNEGSKA (reference sequence). The V end was cut by 6 bases, the J end by 6 bases, with 20 bases between. This CDR3 has 14 residues. CDR3 in amino acids: CSASYRVLMAEAFF. The CDR3 DNA follows: TGCAGTGCGAGTTACAGGGTCCTAATGGCTGAAGCTTTCTTT.

V and J are TRBV5-1 and TRBJ1-4; D is possibly TRBD1 (6 bases). This CDR3 has 14 amino acids. From germline, CDR1 is SGHRS and CDR2 YFSETQ. The V and J ends lost 4 bases and 4 bases respectively, with 11 bases between them. CDR3 nucleotide sequence: TGCGCCAGCAGCCCTGGACAGCTTAATGAAAAACTGTTTTTT. This translates into CASSPGQLNEKLFF.